Listed below are T cell receptor beta chains from one sample, sequenced in a study of cytomegalovirus exposure and HLA in healthy donors. The assay was immunoSEQ multiplex PCR, and TCRdb's table has in-frame clones only and misses some. Of approximately 160,000 clones listed, approximately 82% were seen once; the top ten hold more than 4%. Sequencing used PBMCs. Source of these receptors: a male donor in good health and CMV-seronegative. CDR3s include the opening cysteine and the closing phenylalanine or tryptophan. Fields, in order: CDR3 DNA, CDR3 protein, J gene, clone size, D gene, V gene. The D gene is left open where the match is weak. The size of a clone is reported for some rows only, either as once, few or many, or as a class for expanded clones.

CDR3nt: TGCGCCAGCAGCTCCCCGGGACTAGCGGTCACCGGGGAGCTGTTTTTT
CDR3aa: CASSSPGLAVTGELFF
j_gene: TRBJ2-2
abundance: .
d_gene: TRBD2
v_gene: TRBV5-1

CDR3nt: TGCGCCAGCAGCTTGGGGGGAGAAAATTCACCCCTCCACTTT
CDR3aa: CASSLGGENSPLHF
j_gene: TRBJ1-6
abundance: .
d_gene: .
v_gene: TRBV5-1

CDR3nt: TGTGCCAGCAGGCCCACAGGGGGCCGTACCTACGAGCAGTACTTC
CDR3aa: CASRPTGGRTYEQYF
j_gene: TRBJ2-7
abundance: .
d_gene: TRBD1
v_gene: TRBV28

CDR3nt: TGTGCCAGCAGAACAGGGGGGCGGAACACTGAAGCTTTCTTT
CDR3aa: CASRTGGRNTEAFF
j_gene: TRBJ1-1
abundance: .
d_gene: TRBD1
v_gene: TRBV2

CDR3nt: TGTGCCAGCAGTACACAGAATTACGAGCAGTACTTC
CDR3aa: CASSTQNYEQYF
j_gene: TRBJ2-7
abundance: .
d_gene: .
v_gene: TRBV11-2

CDR3nt: TGTGCCAGCACAACAGGGGGGTACAATGAGCAGTTCTTC
CDR3aa: CASTTGGYNEQFF
j_gene: TRBJ2-1
abundance: .
d_gene: TRBD1
v_gene: TRBV25-1

CDR3nt: TGTGCCAGCAGTGAAGGGGGGGATTCCCACGAGCAGTACTTC
CDR3aa: CASSEGGDSHEQYF
j_gene: TRBJ2-7
abundance: .
d_gene: .
v_gene: TRBV6-4

CDR3nt: TGCGCCAGCAGCCTAGGGACAGGCAGCTCCTACGAGCAGTACTTC
CDR3aa: CASSLGTGSSYEQYF
j_gene: TRBJ2-7
abundance: .
d_gene: TRBD1
v_gene: TRBV4-1

CDR3nt: TGTGCCAGTGGTAGCGGGGGGCTCCCGAACACCGGGGAGCTGTTTTTT
CDR3aa: CASGSGGLPNTGELFF
j_gene: TRBJ2-2
abundance: .
d_gene: TRBD2
v_gene: TRBV19

CDR3nt: TGTGCCTGGAGTTTGGACAGACTCAGGAGCTCCTATAATTCACCCCTCCACTTT
CDR3aa: CAWSLDRLRSSYNSPLHF
j_gene: TRBJ1-6
abundance: few
d_gene: .
v_gene: TRBV30

CDR3nt: TGTGCCAGCAGCCCCCGGACGGGAAACACCGGGGAGCTGTTTTTT
CDR3aa: CASSPRTGNTGELFF
j_gene: TRBJ2-2
abundance: .
d_gene: .
v_gene: TRBV11-2

CDR3nt: TGTGCCAGCAGCCCAGGACAGGGTCCTTACTATGGCTACACCTTC
CDR3aa: CASSPGQGPYYGYTF
j_gene: TRBJ1-2
abundance: .
d_gene: TRBD1
v_gene: TRBV11-2

CDR3nt: TGTGCCAGCAGTGTTGGCCGGGATGGCTACACCTTC
CDR3aa: CASSVGRDGYTF
j_gene: TRBJ1-2
abundance: few
d_gene: .
v_gene: TRBV2

CDR3nt: TGCGCCAGCAGCTTGGCCAACAGACAGGGCAGGACTGAAGCTTTCTTT
CDR3aa: CASSLANRQGRTEAFF
j_gene: TRBJ1-1
abundance: once
d_gene: TRBD1
v_gene: TRBV5-1

CDR3nt: TGTGCCAGCAGTGCAACAGGGAACTATGGCTACACCTTC
CDR3aa: CASSATGNYGYTF
j_gene: TRBJ1-2
abundance: .
d_gene: .
v_gene: TRBV6-1

CDR3nt: TGTGCCAGCAGCGCTAGCGGGGGCCCATACGAGCAGTACTTC
CDR3aa: CASSASGGPYEQYF
j_gene: TRBJ2-7
abundance: .
d_gene: TRBD2
v_gene: TRBV7-9

CDR3nt: TGCGCCAGCAGCTTTCAACAGGGGGCGGATAATGGCTACACCTTC
CDR3aa: CASSFQQGADNGYTF
j_gene: TRBJ1-2
abundance: .
d_gene: TRBD1
v_gene: TRBV4-1

CDR3nt: TGTGCTAGTGGTTTGTCAGGGTCTGGCGGGGAGCTGTTTTTT
CDR3aa: CASGLSGSGGELFF
j_gene: TRBJ2-2
abundance: once
d_gene: .
v_gene: TRBV12-5

CDR3nt: TGTGCCAGCAGTGAAGAGACTAGCAACACAGATACGCAGTATTTT
CDR3aa: CASSEETSNTDTQYF
j_gene: TRBJ2-3
abundance: .
d_gene: TRBD2
v_gene: TRBV2

CDR3nt: TGCGCCAGCAGCTTGTCCGGAGGAAGTGTCTACGAGCAGTACTTC
CDR3aa: CASSLSGGSVYEQYF
j_gene: TRBJ2-7
abundance: once
d_gene: .
v_gene: TRBV5-1

CDR3nt: TGTGCCAGCAGCTCTACAGGGGGCGACTCACCCCTCCACTTT
CDR3aa: CASSSTGGDSPLHF
j_gene: TRBJ1-6
abundance: .
d_gene: TRBD1
v_gene: TRBV7-8

CDR3nt: TGCGCCAGCAGCCAAGAAGGAGGCTGGAGCACAGATACGCAGTATTTT
CDR3aa: CASSQEGGWSTDTQYF
j_gene: TRBJ2-3
abundance: .
d_gene: .
v_gene: TRBV4-1

CDR3nt: TGTGCCAGCAGCACCCCTGGACAGGGTGGAGAGACCCAGTACTTC
CDR3aa: CASSTPGQGGETQYF
j_gene: TRBJ2-5
abundance: once
d_gene: TRBD1
v_gene: TRBV7-2

CDR3nt: TGTGCCAGCAGCACGAGCGGTCCTGCCACGGGGGATACGCAGTATTTT
CDR3aa: CASSTSGPATGDTQYF
j_gene: TRBJ2-3
abundance: .
d_gene: .
v_gene: TRBV7-2

CDR3nt: TGTGCCTGGAGTGTAATGGCGGGAGGTCGGGAGCAGTACTTC
CDR3aa: CAWSVMAGGREQYF
j_gene: TRBJ2-7
abundance: .
d_gene: TRBD2
v_gene: TRBV30

CDR3nt: TGTGCCAGCAGCTCGGGGGGAACCTACGAGCAGTACTTC
CDR3aa: CASSSGGTYEQYF
j_gene: TRBJ2-7
abundance: .
d_gene: TRBD2
v_gene: TRBV7-9

CDR3nt: TGTGCCAGCAGTTCCGGATGGACTAGCGGGAGCTACGAGCAGTACTTC
CDR3aa: CASSSGWTSGSYEQYF
j_gene: TRBJ2-7
abundance: .
d_gene: TRBD2
v_gene: TRBV28

CDR3nt: TGTGCCAGCAGTTCATCCGGGACAGGGGGCCTTCATGGCTACACCTTC
CDR3aa: CASSSSGTGGLHGYTF
j_gene: TRBJ1-2
abundance: .
d_gene: TRBD1
v_gene: TRBV27

CDR3nt: TGTGCCAGCAGCCTCCTTGGGGGGGAGCAGTACTTC
CDR3aa: CASSLLGGEQYF
j_gene: TRBJ2-5
abundance: .
d_gene: TRBD2
v_gene: TRBV5-6

CDR3nt: TGTTCCAGCAGCGCACCGGATAGGGGGACGGATGGCTACACCTTC
CDR3aa: CSSSAPDRGTDGYTF
j_gene: TRBJ1-2
abundance: once
d_gene: .
v_gene: TRBV7-9

CDR3nt: TGTGCCAGCAGTGTGGGCCCACAAGAGACCCAGTACTTC
CDR3aa: CASSVGPQETQYF
j_gene: TRBJ2-5
abundance: .
d_gene: .
v_gene: TRBV2

CDR3nt: TGTGCCAGCACCCGCGGACTAGCGGGAGGAGGCAATGAGCAGTTCTTC
CDR3aa: CASTRGLAGGGNEQFF
j_gene: TRBJ2-1
abundance: few
d_gene: TRBD2
v_gene: TRBV4-2

CDR3nt: TGCGCCAGCAGCCTTGGCCGAGACACGTACTATGGCTACACCTTC
CDR3aa: CASSLGRDTYYGYTF
j_gene: TRBJ1-2
abundance: .
d_gene: .
v_gene: TRBV4-1

CDR3nt: TGTGCCAGCTCACGAACCCAGGGACAGGGGAGCAATCAGCCCCAGCATTTT
CDR3aa: CASSRTQGQGSNQPQHF
j_gene: TRBJ1-5
abundance: .
d_gene: TRBD1
v_gene: TRBV18

CDR3nt: TGTGCCAGCAGCTTACTTAGCGAAGCCAATGAGCAGTTCTTC
CDR3aa: CASSLLSEANEQFF
j_gene: TRBJ2-1
abundance: .
d_gene: .
v_gene: TRBV7-2

CDR3nt: TGTGCCAGCAGCTTAGGTGGACAGGCCCTCACCTTC
CDR3aa: CASSLGGQALTF
j_gene: TRBJ1-2
abundance: once
d_gene: TRBD1
v_gene: TRBV5-5

CDR3nt: TGTGCCAGCAGCTTAGGGGGCGTAGGTTCCTACGAGCAGTACTTC
CDR3aa: CASSLGGVGSYEQYF
j_gene: TRBJ2-7
abundance: .
d_gene: .
v_gene: TRBV7-2

CDR3nt: TGTGCCAGCAGCAGAACAGAGAGCGGGGGCCAAGAGACCCAGTACTTC
CDR3aa: CASSRTESGGQETQYF
j_gene: TRBJ2-5
abundance: .
d_gene: TRBD2
v_gene: TRBV4-2

CDR3nt: TGTGCCAGCAGCTTGGACAGTGAGACCTACAATCAGCCCCAGCATTTT
CDR3aa: CASSLDSETYNQPQHF
j_gene: TRBJ1-5
abundance: .
d_gene: .
v_gene: TRBV7-9

CDR3nt: TGTGCCAGCAGCCTAACCGGGGTGCATCCTGCCTACGAGCAGTACTTC
CDR3aa: CASSLTGVHPAYEQYF
j_gene: TRBJ2-7
abundance: medium-sized
d_gene: .
v_gene: TRBV7-9

CDR3nt: TGTGCCAGCAGCGAATACAGGGGGGTCGGGGAAGCTTTCTTT
CDR3aa: CASSEYRGVGEAFF
j_gene: TRBJ1-1
abundance: .
d_gene: TRBD1
v_gene: TRBV6-1

CDR3nt: TGTGCCAGCAGCCGGTCGGGGGAAGGCTATGGCTACACCTTC
CDR3aa: CASSRSGEGYGYTF
j_gene: TRBJ1-2
abundance: .
d_gene: .
v_gene: TRBV7-9

CDR3nt: TGTGCCAGCAGTGCCACGGGACTAGCGGGAGCGGATACGCAGTATTTT
CDR3aa: CASSATGLAGADTQYF
j_gene: TRBJ2-3
abundance: .
d_gene: TRBD2
v_gene: TRBV6-4

CDR3nt: TGTGCCAGTAGTGTGACAGGGAGCTCCTACGAGCAGTACTTC
CDR3aa: CASSVTGSSYEQYF
j_gene: TRBJ2-7
abundance: .
d_gene: TRBD1
v_gene: TRBV19

CDR3nt: TGTGCCAGTAGCCTACTAGCGGGGGGCTCTGGGGCCAACGTCCTGACTTTC
CDR3aa: CASSLLAGGSGANVLTF
j_gene: TRBJ2-6
abundance: .
d_gene: TRBD2
v_gene: TRBV19

CDR3nt: TGTGCCAGCAGAACAGGATATGGCTACACCTTC
CDR3aa: CASRTGYGYTF
j_gene: TRBJ1-2
abundance: once
d_gene: .
v_gene: TRBV28

CDR3nt: TGTGCCAGCAGTGAGCGGGGTGGCTCCTACAATGAGCAGTTCTTC
CDR3aa: CASSERGGSYNEQFF
j_gene: TRBJ2-1
abundance: .
d_gene: .
v_gene: TRBV6-4

CDR3nt: TGTGCCAGCAGTGAGGACAGGGGGGTACAGCCCCAGCATTTT
CDR3aa: CASSEDRGVQPQHF
j_gene: TRBJ1-5
abundance: .
d_gene: TRBD1
v_gene: TRBV6-1

CDR3nt: TGTGCCAGCAGCTGGGGACAGTCGTACCAAGAGACCCAGTACTTC
CDR3aa: CASSWGQSYQETQYF
j_gene: TRBJ2-5
abundance: .
d_gene: TRBD1
v_gene: TRBV5-8

CDR3nt: TGTGCCAGCAGCTCACCCCAGACTAGCGGAGCCTCCTACAATGAGCAGTTCTTC
CDR3aa: CASSSPQTSGASYNEQFF
j_gene: TRBJ2-1
abundance: .
d_gene: TRBD2
v_gene: TRBV7-6

CDR3nt: TGTGCCAGTACCGACGAACAGGGGGCGAGTCCCGACTATGGCTACACCTTC
CDR3aa: CASTDEQGASPDYGYTF
j_gene: TRBJ1-2
abundance: .
d_gene: TRBD1
v_gene: TRBV19

CDR3nt: TGCGCCAGTACTGATCGCCCGGGGGGCACAGATACGCAGTATTTT
CDR3aa: CASTDRPGGTDTQYF
j_gene: TRBJ2-3
abundance: .
d_gene: .
v_gene: TRBV4-3